This TCR beta chain came from a study of T cells in localized non-small cell lung cancer. In germline, CDR1 is SGHRS, CDR2 YFSETQ. This CDR3 is built from 15 residues. V lost 0 bases to trimming and J lost 3 bases, with 12 bases between them. The assay was immunoSEQ multiplex PCR, and TCRdb's table has in-frame clones only and misses some. The table records roughly 48,000 clones, around 77% of them present only once. Sequences were derived from peripheral blood, sampled before any cancer treatment. This receptor was identified in a man between 40 and 75 years old with stage I squamous cell lung carcinoma. The chain uses TRBV5-1 and TRBJ2-5; tentatively, D is TRBD1 (6 bases). DNA for the CDR3: TGCGCCAGCAGCTTGGTTCAGGGGCCCAAAGAGACCCAGTACTTC. Its protein is CASSLVQGPKETQYF.